Following are 30 T cell receptor beta chains from one sample sequenced in a study of shared clonotypes between healthy human individuals. Profiling relied on immunoSEQ multiplex PCR, and the TCRdb table lists in-frame clones only, not all of them. The sample lists hundreds of thousands of clones, approximately 75% seen once, with approximately 1.8% in the top ten. The sequenced material came from memory CD4+ T cells sorted from blood. Regarding subset: CD45RA-negative fraction. Receptors originate from a woman aged 30 to 39 in good health.

The chain recombines TRBV5-4 with TRBJ2-1, with 13 bases matching TRBD2. V was pared by 4 bases and J by 7 bases, with 5 bases of the junction left unmatched. Germline CDR1 reads SGHNT; CDR2 reads YYREEE (reference sequence). This CDR3 is built from 15 residues. The CDR3 spells CASSSGTSGNNEQFF. The CDR3 nucleotides read TGTGCCAGCAGCAGCGGGACTAGCGGGAATAATGAGCAGTTCTTC.

The chain combines TRBV4-1 with TRBJ1-2; TRBD1 might be the D (5 bases). The CDR3 loop spans 14 amino acids. CDR1 is MGHRA, CDR2 YSYEKL, per germline. With 1 base removed from V and 3 bases from J, the gap between germline ends came to 9 bases. The chain's CDR3 is CASSQAGSDYGYTF. In nucleotides, the CDR3 is TGCGCCAGCAGCCAAGCAGGGAGTGACTATGGCTACACCTTC.

This clone was counted only a few times. The chain uses TRBV27 and TRBJ2-6; D might be TRBD2 (6 bases). V lost 2 bases to trimming and J lost 4 bases, with 21 bases between them. This CDR3 region has 19 residues. Looked up from germline, CDR1 is MNHEY and CDR2 is SMNVEV (reference sequence). CDR3 sequence (DNA): TGTGCCAGCAGTTTAAGAGGGCAAGAATCGGGAGCCGGGGCCAACGTCCTGACTTTC. Protein product: CASSLRGQESGAGANVLTF.

V usage is TRBV5-8 and J usage is TRBJ1-5; 7 bases are shared with TRBD1. The V and J ends lost 4 bases and 3 bases, in that order; junction bases with no gene match: 13. The CDR3 extends over 17 amino acids. Germline assignment: CDR1 SGHTS and CDR2 YDEGEE. This CDR3 is CASSGGTVLRANQPQHF. The CDR3 bases are TGTGCCAGCAGCGGCGGGACAGTGCTCCGGGCCAATCAGCCCCAGCATTTT.

The chain uses TRBV7-2 and TRBJ2-3, with D perhaps matching TRBD1 or TRBD2 (5 bases each). Germline V CDR1 and CDR2: SGHTA, FQGNSA. There are 12 residues in the CDR3. Trimming took 4 bases from V and 14 from J, leaving 16 bases between them. The CDR3 is CASSSGRPGRYF. In DNA, the CDR3 is TGTGCCAGCAGCTCAGGGCGGCCGGGAAGGTATTTT. The full variable domain, with the rest looked up from reference TRBV7-2 and TRBJ2-3, is GAGVSQSPSNKVTEKGKDVELRCDPISGHTALYWYRQSLGQGLEFLIYFQGNSAPDKSGLPSDRFSAERTGGSVSTLTIQRTQQEDSAVYLCASSSGRPGRYFGPGTRLTVL.

This chain links TRBV5-1 with TRBJ1-2; D is unresolved. The germline V gene encodes CDR1 SGHRS and CDR2 YFSETQ. The CDR3 extends over 14 amino acids. V lost 1 base and J 5 bases, leaving 12 bases between the germline ends. CDR3 DNA sequence: TGCGCCAGCAGCTTGCGGCTCCAACAGTATGGCTACACCTTC. Translation gives CASSLRLQQYGYTF.

The chain employs TRBV19 and TRBJ2-5; possible D gene TRBD1, 6 bases. The DNA end lines up better with TRBJ2-7; the J call may be wrong. Germline V lookup: CDR1 LNHDA, CDR2 SQIVND (reference sequence). The CDR3 consists of 13 residues. In DNA form, the CDR3 reads TGTGCCAGTAGTCGGGGTACAGGGTACGAGCAGTACTTC. Translating it yields CASSRGTGYEQYF.

The chain links TRBV15 to TRBJ1-5; D uncertain. Trimming took off 1 base at V and 0 bases at J, with 10 bases between the two ends. In germline, CDR1 is LNHNV, CDR2 YYDKDF (reference sequence). The CDR3 sequence is 16 residues long. The CDR3 sequence: CATSRVGGTSNQPQHF. CDR3 coding DNA: TGTGCCACCAGCAGAGTGGGCGGCACTAGCAATCAGCCCCAGCATTTT.

The V call is TRBV10-3, the J call TRBJ2-7; TRBD2 is a possible D gene (5 bases). Germline CDR1 reads ENHRY; CDR2 reads SYGVKD. V was trimmed by 3 bases and J by 4 bases, leaving 10 bases between them. This CDR3 spans 13 amino acids. The CDR3 DNA reads TGTGCCATCAGTGACGGGGTAAAGTACGAGCAGTACTTC. Its protein product is CAISDGVKYEQYF.

The chain has TRBV19 and TRBJ1-5; 7 bases match TRBD1. Germline values: CDR1 LNHDA, CDR2 SQIVND (reference sequence). This CDR3 spans 14 amino acids. The V gene end was trimmed by 7 bases and the J gene end by 7 bases; junction bases not matched to a gene: 10. The CDR3 here is CASMEGAKGQPQHF. The CDR3 nucleotides are TGTGCCAGTATGGAGGGGGCTAAAGGACAGCCCCAGCATTTT.

V and J are TRBV6-1 and TRBJ2-2; the D is unclear. CDR1 and CDR2 from the germline V gene are MNHNS and SASEGT. Trimming removed 1 base at V and 4 bases at J, with 13 bases between. This CDR3 is 16 amino acids long. In nucleotides, the CDR3 is TGTGCCAGCAGTGAAGTCCTGGGGATCTCCACCGGGGAGCTGTTTTTT. As protein: CASSEVLGISTGELFF.

The chain links TRBV6-6 to TRBJ2-7; weak D call: TRBD2 (6 bases). There are 15 residues in the CDR3. V lost 2 bases, J lost 2 bases, and 13 bases lay in between. CDR1 MNHNY and CDR2 SVGAGI come from the germline V gene (reference sequence). The CDR3 DNA reads as TGTGCCAGCAGTTACCGTGGGGGGTCCACCTACGAGCAGTACTTC. As protein: CASSYRGGSTYEQYF.

This sequence joins TRBV28 and TRBJ1-2; weak D call: TRBD1 (5 bases). The length of the CDR3 is 15 residues. The V end lost 7 bases, the J end lost 4 bases, and 19 bases lay between the germline ends. Germline V CDR1 and CDR2: MDHEN, SYDVKM. CDR3 loop: CASTAIPGGAYGYTF. CDR3 sequence (DNA): TGTGCCAGCACCGCCATCCCGGGAGGGGCCTATGGCTACACCTTC.

This clone is a singleton in its sample. This rearrangement joins TRBV7-6 to TRBJ1-2; maybe TRBD1 (5 bases). The V gene lost 5 bases and the J gene lost 0 bases, with 16 bases spanning the gap. The CDR3 totals 16 residues. Germline assignment: CDR1 SGHVS and CDR2 FNYEAQ. In DNA form, the CDR3 reads TGTGCCAGCAGCCCTGGTTGGGGGACCACTAACTATGGCTACACCTTC. The encoded protein is CASSPGWGTTNYGYTF.

This clone has more than one count but fewer than ten. V usage is TRBV29-1 and J usage is TRBJ1-2; D gene ambiguous. Germline-derived CDR1 and CDR2 are SQVTM and ANQGSEA. Trimming pared 8 bases from V and 8 bases from J, leaving 9 bases between. CDR3 length: 9 residues. The CDR3, as DNA: TGCAGCTCCGCGCTGGGCTACACCTTC. It yields the protein CSSALGYTF.

The chain couples TRBV6-5 to TRBJ2-2, with a possible D match to TRBD1 (6 bases). Between the trimmed V and J ends, which lost 2 bases and 13 bases, there was a span of 14 bases. Germline V gene lookup returns CDR1 MNHEY and CDR2 SVGAGI. The CDR3 length is 13 residues. This chain's CDR3 is CASSYGTGQGLFF. CDR3 in DNA: TGTGCCAGCAGTTACGGAACGGGACAAGGGCTGTTTTTT.

The chain links TRBV29-1 to TRBJ2-3; TRBD2 matches at 10 bases. V shed 5 bases and J 5 bases; nucleotides not matched to a gene: 7. Per the germline V gene, CDR1 is SQVTM and CDR2 is ANQGSEA. The CDR3 spans 14 residues. The CDR3 DNA sequence: TGCAGCGTTAACAGCGGGAGGGCCTTAGATACGCAGTATTTT. Translating gives CSVNSGRALDTQYF.

This chain connects TRBV4-1 to TRBJ2-3; TRBD1 matches at 12 bases. V lost 8 bases to trimming and J lost 4 bases; unmatched junction nucleotides: 13. The CDR3 extends over 17 amino acids. CDR1 MGHRA and CDR2 YSYEKL come from the germline V gene. The CDR3 DNA is TGCGCCAGCCATCAGACCGGGACAGGGGGCAAGGCAGATACGCAGTATTTT. Translated: CASHQTGTGGKADTQYF.

The chain recombines TRBV7-9 with TRBJ1-3; D remains unclear. Trimming took off 1 base at V and 2 bases at J, with 9 bases between the two ends. This CDR3 is built from 15 residues. Germline V CDR1 and CDR2: SEHNR, FQNEAQ (reference sequence). The CDR3 sequence is CASSLGAGAGNTIYF. CDR3 coding DNA: TGTGCCAGCAGCTTAGGGGCCGGGGCTGGAAACACCATATATTTT.

CDR3 amino acids: CASSLTPPNEQFF. The CDR3 bases are TGTGCCAGCAGCCTGACTCCCCCCAATGAGCAGTTCTTC. The V and J genes are TRBV7-6 and TRBJ2-1, with unresolved D. The CDR3 loop spans 13 amino acids. CDR1 and CDR2 (germline): SGHVS, FNYEAQ. With 5 bases removed from V and 6 bases from J, the gap between germline ends came to 11 bases.

This sequence joins TRBV19 and TRBJ2-1; 8 bases fit TRBD2. After removal of 5 bases from V and 4 bases from J, the junction contained 7 bases not matched to a gene. Germline V lookup: CDR1 LNHDA, CDR2 SQIVND (reference sequence). This CDR3 is built from 15 residues. Written as DNA, the CDR3 is TGTGCCAGTAGTCCCGGGACTAGGCTATACAATGAGCAGTTCTTC. This codes for CASSPGTRLYNEQFF.

The chain couples TRBV6-6 to TRBJ2-3; D call uncertain. Per the germline V gene, CDR1 is MNHNY and CDR2 is SVGAGI (reference sequence). The length of the CDR3 is 11 residues. Trimming left V 8 bases short and J 5 bases short, with 8 bases between. CDR3 sequence (DNA): TGTGCCAGCCTCCAGCTAGATACGCAGTATTTT. The encoded protein is CASLQLDTQYF.

This clone was seen only a few times. The chain links TRBV7-3 to TRBJ1-1; no reliable D call. The CDR3 runs 12 residues. V shed 4 bases and J shed 3 bases, with 6 bases lying between them. Germline CDR1 SGHTA, CDR2 FQGTGA. The CDR3 protein is CASSSSDTEAFF. Here the CDR3 DNA reads TGTGCCAGCAGCTCCAGTGACACTGAAGCTTTCTTT.

This chain links TRBV5-1 with TRBJ2-7; 8 nucleotides agree with TRBD1. CDR3 length: 13 amino acids. Germline lookup yields CDR1 SGHRS and CDR2 YFSETQ. Losses at the gene ends were 4 bases for V and 6 bases for J; bases not matched to a gene: 6. CDR3 protein: CASSPTDRVEQYF. The CDR3 DNA is TGCGCCAGCAGCCCAACGGACAGGGTCGAGCAGTACTTC. Combining the CDR3 with reference TRBV5-1 and TRBJ2-7 gives the whole variable domain KAGVTQTPRYLIKTRGQQVTLSCSPISGHRSVSWYQQTPGQGLQFLFEYFSETQRNKGNFPGRFSGRQFSNSRSEMNVSTLELGDSALYLCASSPTDRVEQYFGPGTRLTVT.

V usage is TRBV29-1 and J usage is TRBJ2-5; 7 positions agree with TRBD1. The DNA end is a closer match to TRBJ2-7, so the J assignment may be wrong. Germline assignment: CDR1 SQVTM and CDR2 ANQGSEA. The CDR3 is 14 residues long. The CDR3 protein is CSVAGTASSYEQYF. DNA for the CDR3: TGCAGCGTAGCCGGGACAGCTAGCTCCTACGAGCAGTACTTC.

This chain connects TRBV14 to TRBJ1-2; D unresolved. Germline CDR1 and CDR2: SGHDN and FVKESK. Between the trimmed V and J ends, which lost 2 bases and 5 bases, there was a span of 12 bases. CDR3 length: 14 residues. This CDR3 is CASSQQRILYGYTF. The CDR3 DNA reads as TGTGCCAGCAGCCAACAGAGGATCTTATATGGCTACACCTTC.

The chain carries TRBV20-1 and TRBJ1-1; D not resolved. Germline values: CDR1 DFQATT, CDR2 SNEGSKA (reference sequence). This CDR3 region has 11 residues. The CDR3 spells CSEIVYTEAFF. DNA for the CDR3: TGCAGCGAGATAGTCTACACTGAAGCTTTCTTT.

The chain carries TRBV27 and TRBJ2-2, with a possible D match to TRBD2 (6 bases). The germline V gene has CDR1 MNHEY and CDR2 SMNVEV (reference sequence). Deletions cut 2 bases from V and 7 bases from J, with 11 bases between. The CDR3 has 14 residues. The CDR3: CASSLRREDGELFF. CDR3 DNA: TGTGCCAGCAGTTTACGGAGGGAGGACGGGGAGCTGTTTTTT.

CDR3 sequence reads: CASSGDRGPSYTF. CDR3 DNA sequence: TGTGCCAGCTCAGGGGACAGGGGGCCCAGCTACACCTTC. The rearrangement joins TRBV18 to TRBJ1-2; 12 bases fit TRBD1. The germline gives CDR1 KGHSH, CDR2 LQKENI. The V segment lost 5 bases and the J segment 9 bases; nucleotides outside the gene matches: 4. The CDR3 sequence is 13 residues long.

The chain joins TRBV15 to TRBJ1-3; no clear D. The V and J ends lost 0 bases and 2 bases respectively, with 8 bases between them. The CDR3 extends over 15 amino acids. Germline V gene lookup returns CDR1 LNHNV and CDR2 YYDKDF (reference sequence). The CDR3 region has the DNA TGTGCCACCAGCAGAGATCTGGATCCTGGAAACACCATATATTTT. This codes for CATSRDLDPGNTIYF. The complete variable domain, with remaining parts taken from reference TRBV15 and TRBJ1-3, reads DAMVIQNPRYQVTQFGKPVTLSCSQTLNHNVMYWYQQKSSQAPKLLFHYYDKDFNNEADTPDNFQSRRPNTSFCFLDIRSPGLGDTAMYLCATSRDLDPGNTIYFGEGSWLTVV.